This is a list of T cell receptor beta chains from one sample in a study of blood T cell repertoires in COVID-19. Measured with immunoSEQ multiplex PCR; TCRdb has only the in-frame clones, and not every one. The sample records roughly 140,000 clones, 84% being singletons. The sequencing sample was made of peripheral blood. All receptors come from a woman between 45 and 65 years old with acute or convalescent COVID-19. CDR3s include the opening cysteine and the closing phenylalanine or tryptophan. A D gene is named only where the DNA matches it firmly. Clone size is not always given. Where it is, it says once, few, many or a class for expanded clones.

clone size: .; J gene: TRBJ2-5; CDR3 length: 15; V gene: TRBV5-1; D gene: .; CDR3 DNA: TGCGCCAGCAGCCTGGGGGGACTCGTGGCAGAGACCCAGTACTTC; CDR3 protein: CASSLGGLVAETQYF
clone size: .; J gene: TRBJ1-1; CDR3 length: 13; V gene: TRBV23-1; D gene: .; CDR3 DNA: TGCGCCAGTGTACTGAGACAGAACACTGAAGCTTTCTTT; CDR3 protein: CASVLRQNTEAFF
clone size: once; J gene: TRBJ1-2; CDR3 length: 15; V gene: TRBV7-2; D gene: TRBD1; CDR3 DNA: TGTGCCAGCAGCTTAGACGGGACAGGGGTCAATGGCTACACCTTC; CDR3 protein: CASSLDGTGVNGYTF
clone size: .; J gene: TRBJ2-1; CDR3 length: 16; V gene: TRBV3-1/TRBV3-2; D gene: TRBD2; CDR3 DNA: TGTGCCAGCAGCCAAGATCCGGGGGGGAACATCAATGAGCAGTTCTTC; CDR3 protein: CASSQDPGGNINEQFF
clone size: .; J gene: TRBJ2-5; CDR3 length: 16; V gene: TRBV4-3; D gene: .; CDR3 DNA: TGCGCCAGCAGCCAAGAGGGGAACGGACATCAAGAGACCCAGTACTTC; CDR3 protein: CASSQEGNGHQETQYF
clone size: .; J gene: TRBJ1-6; CDR3 length: 17; V gene: TRBV19; D gene: .; CDR3 DNA: TGTGCCAGTAGTATAGCCCTTCCGGGAGAAGAGAATTCACCCCTCCACTTT; CDR3 protein: CASSIALPGEENSPLHF
clone size: .; J gene: TRBJ2-3; CDR3 length: 15; V gene: TRBV6-5; D gene: .; CDR3 DNA: TGTGCCAGCAGGGTATACAGGGAAGGGACAGATACGCAGTATTTT; CDR3 protein: CASRVYREGTDTQYF
clone size: .; J gene: TRBJ2-1; CDR3 length: 13; V gene: TRBV2; D gene: TRBD1; CDR3 DNA: TGTGCCAGCAGTTTGGACACAGGGGGTCGGGCCTTCTTC; CDR3 protein: CASSLDTGGRAFF
clone size: .; J gene: TRBJ2-1; CDR3 length: 14; V gene: TRBV5-1; D gene: TRBD1; CDR3 DNA: TGCGCCAGCAGCACACAGGGGGCAGGCAATGAGCAGTTCTTC; CDR3 protein: CASSTQGAGNEQFF
clone size: few; J gene: TRBJ2-3; CDR3 length: 14; V gene: TRBV5-1; D gene: .; CDR3 DNA: TGCGCCAGCAGCTTCGGCGGGGGCACAGATACGCAGTATTTT; CDR3 protein: CASSFGGGTDTQYF
clone size: once; J gene: TRBJ2-7; CDR3 length: 14; V gene: TRBV30; D gene: TRBD1; CDR3 DNA: TGTGCCTGGAGTGTAACAGGGGGCCCCTACGAGCAGTACTTC; CDR3 protein: CAWSVTGGPYEQYF
clone size: .; J gene: TRBJ2-5; CDR3 length: 12; V gene: TRBV19; D gene: .; CDR3 DNA: TGTGCCAGTAGTATGAATAGAGAGACCCAGTACTTC; CDR3 protein: CASSMNRETQYF
clone size: .; J gene: TRBJ2-7; CDR3 length: 14; V gene: TRBV29-1; D gene: TRBD2; CDR3 DNA: TGCAGCGTTGACCTAGCGGGGCGGACCAACGAGCAGTACTTC; CDR3 protein: CSVDLAGRTNEQYF
clone size: .; J gene: TRBJ2-5; CDR3 length: 14; V gene: TRBV10-3; D gene: TRBD2; CDR3 DNA: TGTGCCACGAACCGACGGGGGGGAGCAGAGACCCAGTACTTC; CDR3 protein: CATNRRGGAETQYF
clone size: once; J gene: TRBJ2-3; CDR3 length: 16; V gene: TRBV29-1; D gene: .; CDR3 DNA: TGCAGCGTTGAGAGTCCGGGGACAACTAGCACAGATACGCAGTATTTT; CDR3 protein: CSVESPGTTSTDTQYF
clone size: .; J gene: TRBJ2-3; CDR3 length: 17; V gene: TRBV7-2; D gene: TRBD1; CDR3 DNA: TGTGCCAGCAGCCGGGCGATTGGGGGAAGGGGGCCAGATACGCAGTATTTT; CDR3 protein: CASSRAIGGRGPDTQYF
clone size: .; J gene: TRBJ1-1; CDR3 length: 14; V gene: TRBV5-6; D gene: .; CDR3 DNA: TGTGCCAGCAGCTCATGGGGGGTGAACACTGAAGCTTTCTTT; CDR3 protein: CASSSWGVNTEAFF
clone size: .; J gene: TRBJ2-2; CDR3 length: 15; V gene: TRBV19; D gene: TRBD1; CDR3 DNA: TGTGCCAGTAGTACGGGACAGGGGACCACCGGGGAGCTGTTTTTT; CDR3 protein: CASSTGQGTTGELFF
clone size: .; J gene: TRBJ2-3; CDR3 length: 14; V gene: TRBV4-3; D gene: TRBD1; CDR3 DNA: TGCGCCAGCCGCTCACGACAGGGGACAGATACGCAGTATTTT; CDR3 protein: CASRSRQGTDTQYF
clone size: .; J gene: TRBJ1-1; CDR3 length: 15; V gene: TRBV6-5; D gene: TRBD1; CDR3 DNA: TGTGCCAGCAGAGCCGACAGGGTTCGGAACACTGAAGCTTTCTTT; CDR3 protein: CASRADRVRNTEAFF
clone size: once; J gene: TRBJ1-1; CDR3 length: 12; V gene: TRBV5-1; D gene: .; CDR3 DNA: TGCGCCAGCACCAGGGAGGGCACTGAAGCTTTCTTT; CDR3 protein: CASTREGTEAFF
clone size: .; J gene: TRBJ2-5; CDR3 length: 14; V gene: TRBV2; D gene: .; CDR3 DNA: TGTGCCAGCAGTGGGACTACAGGCCAAGAGACCCAGTACTTC; CDR3 protein: CASSGTTGQETQYF
clone size: .; J gene: TRBJ1-6; CDR3 length: 17; V gene: TRBV11-2; D gene: TRBD1; CDR3 DNA: TGTGCCAGCAGCTTCCGGACAGGGAGCTCCTATAATTCACCCCTCCACTTT; CDR3 protein: CASSFRTGSSYNSPLHF
clone size: .; J gene: TRBJ1-2; CDR3 length: 16; V gene: TRBV4-2; D gene: TRBD1; CDR3 DNA: TGTGCCAGCAGCCAAGTGTCCCGGACAGGGGGCGATGGCTACACCTTC; CDR3 protein: CASSQVSRTGGDGYTF
clone size: .; J gene: TRBJ1-6; CDR3 length: 17; V gene: TRBV9; D gene: TRBD1; CDR3 DNA: TGTGCCAGCAGCGCTGGACAGGGTCGCTCCTATAATTCACCCCTCCACTTT; CDR3 protein: CASSAGQGRSYNSPLHF
clone size: .; J gene: TRBJ1-4; CDR3 length: 15; V gene: TRBV14; D gene: .; CDR3 DNA: TGTGCCAGCAGCCAGCTAGGGGCAACTAATGAAAAACTGTTTTTT; CDR3 protein: CASSQLGATNEKLFF
clone size: .; J gene: TRBJ2-5; CDR3 length: 16; V gene: TRBV7-2; D gene: .; CDR3 DNA: TGTGCCAGCAGCTTAGGGGGCCCAAATTACCAAGAGACCCAGTACTTC; CDR3 protein: CASSLGGPNYQETQYF
clone size: .; J gene: TRBJ1-3; CDR3 length: 15; V gene: TRBV7-2; D gene: .; CDR3 DNA: TGTGCCAGCAGCTACCCACTCTTCTCTGGAAACACCATATATTTT; CDR3 protein: CASSYPLFSGNTIYF
clone size: .; J gene: TRBJ2-3; CDR3 length: 16; V gene: TRBV5-5; D gene: TRBD1; CDR3 DNA: TGTGCCAGCAGCTTGGTAGGGACAGGGGCCACAGATACGCAGTATTTT; CDR3 protein: CASSLVGTGATDTQYF
clone size: .; J gene: TRBJ1-1; CDR3 length: 13; V gene: TRBV6-5; D gene: TRBD1; CDR3 DNA: TGTGCCAGCAGTTACACAGGGGGCACTGAAGCTTTCTTT; CDR3 protein: CASSYTGGTEAFF